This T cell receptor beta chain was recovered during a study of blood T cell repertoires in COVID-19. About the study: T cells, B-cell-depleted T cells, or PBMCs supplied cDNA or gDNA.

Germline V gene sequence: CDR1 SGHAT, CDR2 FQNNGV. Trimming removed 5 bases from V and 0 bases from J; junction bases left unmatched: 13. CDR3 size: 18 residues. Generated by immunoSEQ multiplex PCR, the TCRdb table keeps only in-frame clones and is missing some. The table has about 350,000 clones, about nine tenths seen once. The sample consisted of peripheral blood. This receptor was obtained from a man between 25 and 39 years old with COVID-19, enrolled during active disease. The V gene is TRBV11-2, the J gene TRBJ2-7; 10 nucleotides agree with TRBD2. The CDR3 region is CASSRDLSGGVSSYEQYF. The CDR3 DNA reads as TGTGCCAGCAGCCGAGATTTGAGCGGGGGGGTTAGCTCCTACGAGCAGTACTTC.